This T cell receptor (beta chain) is from a study of blood T cell repertoires in COVID-19. Background on the study: T cells, B-cell-depleted T cells, or PBMCs supplied cDNA or gDNA.

Germline V gene lookup returns CDR1 MNHEY and CDR2 SVGAGI. The CDR3 consists of 16 residues. V shed 0 bases, J shed 4 bases, and the junction held 4 bases outside the gene matches. Original handling: Amplification of reference gene primers provided the estimated nucleated cell counts. The protocol was immunoSEQ multiplex PCR, while the TCRdb copy is restricted to in-frame clones and leaves out a portion. Clone size and V and J calls were adopted from that table, with D and trimming inferred from the DNA. Of approximately 220,000 clones listed, around four fifths were seen once; the top ten hold around 3.5%. Everyone who took part was 18 to 89 years old, and they came from 20 to 25 US areas.

The J gene is TRBJ2-3, the V gene TRBV6-5; 10 nucleotides agree with TRBD2. This sequence originates from a woman aged 40-49 years who had been exposed to COVID-19. Sequencing used PBMCs or T cells enriched from blood (not recorded which). CDR3 amino acids: CASSYSLAGISDTQYF. The CDR3, as DNA: TGTGCCAGCAGTTACTCACTAGCGGGGATATCAGATACGCAGTATTTT.